These 12 T cell receptor beta chains were all obtained from the same sample, sequenced in a study of spatial heterogeneity in lung cancer. TCRdb passed the 5' RACE reads through MiXCR, listing each CDR3 protein once. The table lists about 48,000 distinct CDR3 sequences, over 4.5% of them singletons. The time point here: sample taken at primary tumor resection. The specimen was PBMCs, collected at surgery. The receptors here all came from a male donor with early-stage non-small cell lung cancer.

Many counts were recorded for this clonotype. The rearrangement joins TRBV5-1 to TRBJ2-1; 7 bases match TRBD2. The CDR3 contains 15 residues. V lost 2 bases, J lost 0 bases, and 2 bases stayed unmatched. CDR1 is SGHRS, CDR2 YFSETQ, per germline. The CDR3 DNA reads TGCGCCAGCAGCTTCGTAGCGGGCTCCTACAATGAGCAGTTCTTC. Amino acids: CASSFVAGSYNEQFF.

This clonotype was counted a few times. Germline is not matched at one junction end, which may reflect a read error. The chain combines TRBV7-8 with TRBJ2-7, with D possibly called TRBD1 or TRBD2 (5 bases each). There are 13 residues in the CDR3. CDR1 and CDR2 (germline): SGHVS, FQNEAQ. CDR3 protein: CASSLADPGAPVF. As DNA, the CDR3 is TGTGCCAGCAGCTTAGCGGACCCCGGGGCCCCCGTCTTC.

This clonotype has a count of ten or more. J is TRBJ1-1 and V is TRBV7-9, with D unresolved. V gave up 5 bases and J gave up 6 bases, with 16 bases separating them. CDR1 is SEHNR, CDR2 FQNEAQ, per germline (reference sequence). The CDR3 loop spans 14 amino acids. Here the CDR3 reads CASSPGPTPAEAFF. In DNA, the CDR3 is TGTGCCAGCAGCCCCGGCCCGACCCCCGCTGAAGCTTTCTTT.

Ten or more counts support this clonotype. V gene TRBV3-1 combines with J gene TRBJ2-7, with TRBD2 matching over 7 bases. V shed 4 bases and J 4 bases; nucleotides not matched to a gene: 7. Germline V CDR1 and CDR2: LGHDT, YNNKEL (reference sequence). The length of the CDR3 is 14 residues. DNA for the CDR3: TGTGCCAGCAGCCCTCGGCGGGAGCGGTACGAGCAGTACTTC. Translating it yields CASSPRRERYEQYF.

This clonotype was seen repeatedly, ten times or more. This chain links TRBV28 with TRBJ2-5, with 7 bases matching TRBD2. Germline lookup yields CDR1 MDHEN and CDR2 SYDVKM. The length of the CDR3 is 17 residues. V lost 4 bases to trimming and J lost 6 bases; unmatched junction nucleotides: 17. CDR3 in amino acids: CASSSDVRASGSKTQYF. The CDR3 DNA reads TGTGCCAGCAGTTCTGATGTTAGGGCTAGCGGCTCCAAGACCCAGTACTTC.

This clonotype was seen at least ten times. The genes are TRBV28 and TRBJ1-1; no clear D gene. The CDR3 loop spans 13 amino acids. The germline V gene has CDR1 MDHEN and CDR2 SYDVKM. V was clipped by 5 bases and J by 7 bases, with 14 bases between them. Here the CDR3 DNA reads TGTGCCAGCAGTCCCCTACACCTGGGTGAAGCTTTCTTT. Amino acid sequence: CASSPLHLGEAFF.

By sample fraction, this clonotype is medium-sized. This chain links TRBV3-1 with TRBJ2-2; D not certain. Trimming shortened V by 6 bases and J by 1 base, and 3 bases separated the two germline ends. The germline CDR1 and CDR2 sequences are LGHDT and YNNKEL (reference sequence). The CDR3 loop spans 12 amino acids. Written as DNA, the CDR3 is TGTGCCAGCAGTTTGAACACCGGGGAGCTGTTTTTT. This codes for CASSLNTGELFF.

This clonotype was observed at least ten times. The chain recombines TRBV20-1 with TRBJ2-7; 10 nucleotides agree with TRBD2. This CDR3 spans 13 amino acids. CDR1 is DFQATT and CDR2 is SNEGSKA in the germline V gene (reference sequence). Germline trimming cut 5 bases from V and 4 bases from J; bases unmatched to any gene: 5. In nucleotides, the CDR3 is TGCAGTGCTGAAAGCGGGAGGGGATACGAGCAGTACTTC. It yields the protein CSAESGRGYEQYF.

At least ten counts were recorded for this clonotype. The rearrangement uses TRBV15 and TRBJ1-2; 8 positions agree with TRBD1. The CDR3 length is 14 residues. Germline V gives CDR1 LNHNV, CDR2 YYDKDF (reference sequence). V lost 3 bases to trimming and J lost 3 bases; unmatched junction nucleotides: 3. The CDR3 bases are TGTGCCACCAGCAGGGGACAGGACTACTATGGCTACACCTTC. This sequence encodes CATSRGQDYYGYTF.

This clonotype was counted ten times or more. The chain joins TRBV9 to TRBJ2-5; D is unclear. This CDR3 is built from 14 residues. Deletions cut 0 bases from V and 2 bases from J, with 8 bases between. Germline V lookup: CDR1 SGDLS, CDR2 YYNGEE. The CDR3 spells CASSVEGQQETQYF. In nucleotides, the CDR3 is TGTGCCAGCAGCGTAGAGGGCCAACAAGAGACCCAGTACTTC.

This clonotype was detected a few times. The rearrangement uses TRBV20-1 and TRBJ1-1; D is unclear. The CDR3 extends over 15 amino acids. Germline assignment: CDR1 DFQATT and CDR2 SNEGSKA (reference sequence). Trimming stripped 0 bases from V and 6 bases from J, with 17 bases between. CDR3 DNA: TGCAGTGCTAGAGATCGAAGACACTCTACGTCTGAAGCTTTCTTT. Protein: CSARDRRHSTSEAFF.

The V gene is TRBV5-1, the J gene TRBJ2-3; D not certain. The germline V gene encodes CDR1 SGHRS and CDR2 YFSETQ. The CDR3 covers 12 residues. V lost 4 bases and J 2 bases, leaving 5 bases between the germline ends. The CDR3 loop is CASSRNTDTQYF. The CDR3 nucleotides read TGCGCCAGCAGCCGCAACACAGATACGCAGTATTTT.